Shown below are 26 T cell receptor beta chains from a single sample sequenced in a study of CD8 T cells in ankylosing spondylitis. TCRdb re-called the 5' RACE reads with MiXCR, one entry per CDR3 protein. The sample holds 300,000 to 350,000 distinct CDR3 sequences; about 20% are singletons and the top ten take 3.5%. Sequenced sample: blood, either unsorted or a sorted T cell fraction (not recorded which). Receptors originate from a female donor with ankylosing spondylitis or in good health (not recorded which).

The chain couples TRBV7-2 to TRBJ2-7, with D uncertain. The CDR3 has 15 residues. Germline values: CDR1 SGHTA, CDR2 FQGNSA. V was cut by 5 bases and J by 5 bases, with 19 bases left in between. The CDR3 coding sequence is TGTGCCAGCAGCATAAGGTGGCAAGGGTACCACGAGCAGTACTTC. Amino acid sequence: CASSIRWQGYHEQYF.

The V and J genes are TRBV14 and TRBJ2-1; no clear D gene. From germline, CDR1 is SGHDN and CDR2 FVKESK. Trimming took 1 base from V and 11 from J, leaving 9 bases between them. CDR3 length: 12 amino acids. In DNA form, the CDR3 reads TGTGCCAGCAGCCAAGCAATGGGCCAGCAGTTCTTC. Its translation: CASSQAMGQQFF. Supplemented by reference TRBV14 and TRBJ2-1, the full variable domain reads EAGVTQFPSHSVIEKGQTVTLRCDPISGHDNLYWYRRVMGKEIKFLLHFVKESKQDESGMPNNRFLAERTGGTYSTLKVQPAELEDSGVYFCASSQAMGQQFFGPGTRLTVL.

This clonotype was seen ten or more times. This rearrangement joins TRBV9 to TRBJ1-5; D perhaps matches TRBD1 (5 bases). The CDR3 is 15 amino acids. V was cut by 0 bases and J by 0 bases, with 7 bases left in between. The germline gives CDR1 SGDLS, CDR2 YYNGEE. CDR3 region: CASSVGDLSNQPQHF. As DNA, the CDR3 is TGTGCCAGCAGCGTAGGGGACCTTAGCAATCAGCCCCAGCATTTT.

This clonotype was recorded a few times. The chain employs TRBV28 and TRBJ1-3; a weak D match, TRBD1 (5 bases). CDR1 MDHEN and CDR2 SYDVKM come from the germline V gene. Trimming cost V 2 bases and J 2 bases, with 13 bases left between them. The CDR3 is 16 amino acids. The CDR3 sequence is CASSLLGDSTGNTIYF. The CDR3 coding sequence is TGTGCCAGCAGTTTACTCGGGGACTCGACTGGAAACACCATATATTTT.

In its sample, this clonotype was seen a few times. This chain's CDR3 is CATSRDGSSYEQYF. DNA for the CDR3: TGTGCCACCAGCAGAGATGGGAGCTCCTACGAGCAGTACTTC. The gene calls are TRBV15 and TRBJ2-7, with D possibly matching TRBD2 (5 bases). The V end was cut by 0 bases, the J end by 0 bases, with 6 bases between. CDR1 LNHNV and CDR2 YYDKDF come from the germline V gene (reference sequence). The CDR3 runs 14 residues.

In DNA, the CDR3 is TGTGCCAGCAGCTTTAGTACGGATTACCCCTACAATGAGCAGTTCTTC. As protein: CASSFSTDYPYNEQFF. This chain joins TRBV7-7 and TRBJ2-1; D is unclear. The V gene's germline CDR1 is SSHAT and CDR2 FNYEAQ (reference sequence). The CDR3 is 16 residues long. Trimming pared 3 bases from V and 2 bases from J, leaving 14 bases between.

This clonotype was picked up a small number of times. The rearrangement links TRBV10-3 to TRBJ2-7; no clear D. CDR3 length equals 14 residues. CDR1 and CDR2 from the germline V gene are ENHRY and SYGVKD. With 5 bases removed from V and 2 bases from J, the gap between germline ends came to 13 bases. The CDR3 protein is CAISPPDPTYEQYF. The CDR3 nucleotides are TGTGCCATCAGTCCCCCCGACCCTACCTACGAGCAGTACTTC.

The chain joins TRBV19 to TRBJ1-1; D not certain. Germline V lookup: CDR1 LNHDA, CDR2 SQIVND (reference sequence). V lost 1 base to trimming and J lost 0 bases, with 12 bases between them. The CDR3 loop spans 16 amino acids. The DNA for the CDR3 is TGTGCCAGTAGTATAGGTATCCCGCAATTGAACACTGAAGCTTTCTTT. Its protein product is CASSIGIPQLNTEAFF. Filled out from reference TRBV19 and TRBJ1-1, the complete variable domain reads DGGITQSPKYLFRKEGQNVTLSCEQNLNHDAMYWYRQDPGQGLRLIYYSQIVNDFQKGDIAEGYSVSREKKESFPLTVTSAQKNPTAFYLCASSIGIPQLNTEAFFGQGTRLTVV.

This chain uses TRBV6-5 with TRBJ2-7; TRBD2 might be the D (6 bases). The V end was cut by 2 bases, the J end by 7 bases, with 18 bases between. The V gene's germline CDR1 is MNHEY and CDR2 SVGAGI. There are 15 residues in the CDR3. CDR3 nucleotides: TGTGCCAGCAGTTACGTGGGACTTGAGAGGTCGGAGCAGTACTTC. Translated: CASSYVGLERSEQYF.

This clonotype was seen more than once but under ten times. CDR3 sequence: CASSVTSPQYF. In nucleotides, the CDR3 is TGTGCCAGCAGTGTTACCTCCCCGCAGTATTTT. This chain links TRBV28 with TRBJ2-3, with unresolved D. The germline V and J ends were trimmed by 5 bases and 10 bases, with 10 bases remaining between them. The germline CDR1 and CDR2 sequences are MDHEN and SYDVKM. The CDR3 totals 11 residues.

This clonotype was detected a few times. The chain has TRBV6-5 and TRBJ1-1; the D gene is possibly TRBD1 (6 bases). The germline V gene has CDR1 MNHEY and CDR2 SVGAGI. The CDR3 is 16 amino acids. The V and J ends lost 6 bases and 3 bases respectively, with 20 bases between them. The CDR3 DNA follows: TGTGCCAGCAGGCCCAACAGGGACAAACGCGACACTGAAGCTTTCTTT. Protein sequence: CASRPNRDKRDTEAFF.

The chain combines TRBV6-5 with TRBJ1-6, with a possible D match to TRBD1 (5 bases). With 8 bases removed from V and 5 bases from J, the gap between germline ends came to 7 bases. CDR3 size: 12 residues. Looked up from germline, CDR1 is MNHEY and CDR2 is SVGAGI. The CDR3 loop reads CASGRDNSPLHF. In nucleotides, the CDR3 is TGTGCCAGCGGCAGGGATAATTCACCCCTCCACTTT.

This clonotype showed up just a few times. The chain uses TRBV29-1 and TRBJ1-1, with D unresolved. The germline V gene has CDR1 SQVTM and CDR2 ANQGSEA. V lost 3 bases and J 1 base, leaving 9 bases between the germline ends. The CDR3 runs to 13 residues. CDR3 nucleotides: TGCAGCGTTGAGAACACAGCGAACACTGAAGCTTTCTTT. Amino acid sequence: CSVENTANTEAFF.

CDR3 nucleotides: TGCAGTGCTCCTTACTACCGGGACAGGCTCAAAGATACGCAGTATTTT. Translated, it gives CSAPYYRDRLKDTQYF. The chain recombines TRBV20-1 with TRBJ2-3, with 8 bases fitting TRBD1. Germline CDR1 is DFQATT and CDR2 is SNEGSKA (reference sequence). The ends lost 5 bases at V and 5 bases at J; junction bases unmatched: 15. The CDR3 is 16 amino acids.

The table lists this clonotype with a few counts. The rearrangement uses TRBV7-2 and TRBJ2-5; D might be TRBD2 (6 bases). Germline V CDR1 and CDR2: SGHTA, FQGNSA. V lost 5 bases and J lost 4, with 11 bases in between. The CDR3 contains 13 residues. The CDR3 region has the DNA TGTGCCAGCAGCCCCGGGAGCCGAGAGACCCAGTACTTC. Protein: CASSPGSRETQYF.

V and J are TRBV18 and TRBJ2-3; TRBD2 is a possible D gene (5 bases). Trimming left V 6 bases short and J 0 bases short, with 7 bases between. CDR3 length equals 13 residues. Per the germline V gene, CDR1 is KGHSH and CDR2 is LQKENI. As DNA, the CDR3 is TGTGCCAGCTCCGAGGGCAGCACAGATACGCAGTATTTT. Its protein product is CASSEGSTDTQYF.

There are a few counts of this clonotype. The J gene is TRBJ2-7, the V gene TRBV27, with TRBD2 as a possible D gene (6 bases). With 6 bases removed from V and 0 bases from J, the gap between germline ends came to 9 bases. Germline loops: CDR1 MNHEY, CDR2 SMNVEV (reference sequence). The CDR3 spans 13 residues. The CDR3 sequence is CASSAGYSYEQYF. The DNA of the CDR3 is TGTGCCAGCAGCGCGGGGTACTCCTACGAGCAGTACTTC.

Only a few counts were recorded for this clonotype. This CDR3 is CASSYFSSGRPGVNNEQFF. In nucleotides, the CDR3 is TGTGCCAGCAGTTACTTCAGTAGCGGGAGGCCCGGGGTGAACAATGAGCAGTTCTTC. This chain connects TRBV6-5 to TRBJ2-1; 10 bases are shared with TRBD2. V was clipped by 1 base and J by 5 bases; unmatched bases: 14. Germline V gene sequence: CDR1 MNHEY, CDR2 SVGAGI. The CDR3 consists of 19 residues.

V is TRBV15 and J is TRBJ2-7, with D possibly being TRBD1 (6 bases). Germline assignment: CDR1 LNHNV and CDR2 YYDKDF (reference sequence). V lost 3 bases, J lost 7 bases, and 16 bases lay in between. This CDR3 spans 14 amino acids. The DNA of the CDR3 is TGTGCCACCAGCAGCCTACAGGGAGTGTGGGAGCAGTACTTC. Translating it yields CATSSLQGVWEQYF.

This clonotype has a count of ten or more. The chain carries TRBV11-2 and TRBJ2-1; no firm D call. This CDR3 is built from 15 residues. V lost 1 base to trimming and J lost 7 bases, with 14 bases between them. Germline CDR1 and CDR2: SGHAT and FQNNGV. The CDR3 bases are TGTGCCAGCAGCTTAGTCGGGCGAGGCTTGAATGAGCAGTTCTTC. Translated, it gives CASSLVGRGLNEQFF.

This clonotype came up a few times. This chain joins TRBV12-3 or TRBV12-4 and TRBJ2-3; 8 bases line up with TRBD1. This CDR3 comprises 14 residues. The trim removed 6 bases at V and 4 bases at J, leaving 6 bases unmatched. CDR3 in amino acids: CASSRTGSSDTQYF. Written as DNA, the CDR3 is TGTGCCAGCAGCCGGACAGGGTCCTCAGATACGCAGTATTTT.

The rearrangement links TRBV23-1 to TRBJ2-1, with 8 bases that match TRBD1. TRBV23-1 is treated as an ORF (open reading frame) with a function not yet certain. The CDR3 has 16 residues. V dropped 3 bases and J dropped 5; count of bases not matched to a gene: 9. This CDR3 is CASSHPGKQGDNEQFF. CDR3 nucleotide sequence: TGCGCCAGCAGTCACCCCGGGAAACAGGGGGACAATGAGCAGTTCTTC.

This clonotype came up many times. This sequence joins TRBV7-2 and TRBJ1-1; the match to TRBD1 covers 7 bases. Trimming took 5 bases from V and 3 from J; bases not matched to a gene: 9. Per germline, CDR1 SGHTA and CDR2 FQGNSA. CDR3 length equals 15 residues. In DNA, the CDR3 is TGTGCCAGCAGCGAAACTACAGGGGTTCACACTGAAGCTTTCTTT. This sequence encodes CASSETTGVHTEAFF. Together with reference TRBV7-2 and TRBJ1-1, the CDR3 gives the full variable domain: GAGVSQSPSNKVTEKGKDVELRCDPISGHTALYWYRQSLGQGLEFLIYFQGNSAPDKSGLPSDRFSAERTGGSVSTLTIQRTQQEDSAVYLCASSETTGVHTEAFFGQGTRLTVV.

The CDR3 region has the DNA TGCGCCAGCAAGGGACACTTTAGCACAGATACGCAGTATTTT. Its protein is CASKGHFSTDTQYF. This rearrangement joins TRBV5-1 to TRBJ2-3, with a weak D call TRBD1 (6 bases). This CDR3 is 14 amino acids long. V dropped 6 bases and J dropped 0 bases, with 11 bases sitting between them. The germline V gene has CDR1 SGHRS and CDR2 YFSETQ. Full variable domain (missing parts from reference TRBV5-1 and TRBJ2-3): KAGVTQTPRYLIKTRGQQVTLSCSPISGHRSVSWYQQTPGQGLQFLFEYFSETQRNKGNFPGRFSGRQFSNSRSEMNVSTLELGDSALYLCASKGHFSTDTQYFGPGTRLTVL.

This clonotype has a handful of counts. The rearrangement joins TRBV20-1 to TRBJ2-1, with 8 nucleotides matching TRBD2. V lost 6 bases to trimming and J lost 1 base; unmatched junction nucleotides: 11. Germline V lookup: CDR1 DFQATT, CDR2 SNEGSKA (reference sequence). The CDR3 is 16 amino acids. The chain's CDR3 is CSADPSGSESYNEQFF. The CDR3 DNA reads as TGCAGTGCGGATCCAAGCGGGAGCGAGTCCTACAATGAGCAGTTCTTC.

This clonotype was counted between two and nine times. The CDR3 DNA is TGTGCCAGCAGTCCCCTAGCCCGACAAGAGACCCAGTACTTC. Translation gives CASSPLARQETQYF. V is TRBV28 and J is TRBJ2-5; perhaps TRBD2 as D (5 bases). CDR1 MDHEN and CDR2 SYDVKM come from the germline V gene. Trimming removed 5 bases at V and 2 bases at J, with 12 bases between. CDR3 size: 14 residues.